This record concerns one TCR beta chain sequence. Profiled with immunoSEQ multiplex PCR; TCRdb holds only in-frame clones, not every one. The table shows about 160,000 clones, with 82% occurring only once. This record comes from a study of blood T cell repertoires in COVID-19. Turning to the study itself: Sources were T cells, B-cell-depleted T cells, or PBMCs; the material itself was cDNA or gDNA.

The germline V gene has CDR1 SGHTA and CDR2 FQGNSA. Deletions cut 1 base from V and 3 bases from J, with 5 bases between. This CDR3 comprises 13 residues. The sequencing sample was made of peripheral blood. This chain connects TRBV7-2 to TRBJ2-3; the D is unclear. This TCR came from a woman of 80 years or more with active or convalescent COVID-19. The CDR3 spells CASSLVRTDTQYF. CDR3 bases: TGTGCCAGCAGCTTAGTGAGAACAGATACGCAGTATTTT. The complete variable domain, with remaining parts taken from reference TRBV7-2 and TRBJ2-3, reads GAGVSQSPSNKVTEKGKDVELRCDPISGHTALYWYRQSLGQGLEFLIYFQGNSAPDKSGLPSDRFSAERTGGSVSTLTIQRTQQEDSAVYLCASSLVRTDTQYFGPGTRLTVL.